Below are 26 T cell receptor beta chains sequenced from a single sample in a study of molecular identifiers for immune sequencing clone quantification. TCRdb re-called the PCR reads with MiXCR, one entry per CDR3 protein. The sample holds about 640,000 distinct CDR3 sequences, just under 20% seen once. Sequenced sample: naive CD8+ T cells from blood, with Jurkat cell RNA spiked in. Stated subset: FACS-sorted CD8+CD4-CCR7+CD45RA+ naive T cells. Receptor source: a human donor in good health. Some libraries in this study had Jurkat cell RNA spiked in.

This clonotype was recorded at least ten times. The chain carries TRBV7-2 and TRBJ1-1, with TRBD1 matching 7 bases. This CDR3 is built from 14 residues. J lost 1 base, V lost 2 bases, and 1 base had no gene match. Germline CDR1 reads SGHTA; CDR2 reads FQGNSA. The CDR3 coding sequence is TGTGCCAGCAGCTTATGGGACAGGAACACTGAAGCTTTCTTT. The encoded protein is CASSLWDRNTEAFF.

This clonotype came up many times. The chain links TRBV29-1 to TRBJ1-1; D call uncertain. Trimming took off 4 bases at V and 2 bases at J, with 5 bases between the two ends. This CDR3 spans 11 amino acids. Germline V gene lookup returns CDR1 SQVTM and CDR2 ANQGSEA. The chain's CDR3 is CSVGANTEAFF. CDR3 coding DNA: TGCAGCGTTGGGGCAAACACTGAAGCTTTCTTT.

This clonotype has ten or more counts. The J gene is TRBJ1-3, the V gene TRBV7-2; 7 bases agree with TRBD1. The V segment lost 4 bases and the J segment 0 bases; nucleotides outside the gene matches: 9. Per germline, CDR1 SGHTA and CDR2 FQGNSA. This CDR3 contains 17 residues. Written as DNA, the CDR3 is TGTGCCAGCAGCTCCCCCAGGACAGGAAGCTCTGGAAACACCATATATTTT. It encodes CASSSPRTGSSGNTIYF.

This clonotype was found a few times. The CDR3 loop reads CASRNGDSPLHF. DNA of the CDR3: TGTGCCAGCAGAAACGGGGATTCACCCCTCCACTTT. The gene calls are TRBV6-2 or TRBV6-3 and TRBJ1-6, with D uncertain. V was shortened by 6 bases and J by 8 bases, with 8 bases between the two germline ends. Germline V lookup: CDR1 MNHEY, CDR2 SVGEGT. The CDR3 length is 12 residues.

This clonotype was seen repeatedly, ten times or more. The genes are TRBV12-3 or TRBV12-4 and TRBJ2-3; no firm D call. The CDR3 spans 14 residues. The V and J ends lost 1 base and 1 base respectively, with 6 bases between them. DNA for the CDR3: TGTGCCAGCAGTTTAGGTTCCCGCACAGATACGCAGTATTTT. It encodes CASSLGSRTDTQYF.

The sample holds many counts of this clonotype. V is TRBV20-1 and J is TRBJ1-2; TRBD1 matches 7 bases. The V gene end was trimmed by 3 bases and the J gene end by 4 bases; junction bases not matched to a gene: 5. Per germline, CDR1 DFQATT and CDR2 SNEGSKA (reference sequence). CDR3 length: 13 residues. The CDR3 DNA follows: TGCAGTGCTAGTCCCTACAGGGGCTATGGCTACACCTTC. This encodes CSASPYRGYGYTF.

This clonotype came up many times. This sequence joins TRBV6-6 and TRBJ2-7, with 9 bases matching TRBD1. J lost 2 bases, V lost 7 bases, and 6 bases had no gene match. The CDR3 consists of 14 residues. The germline V gene encodes CDR1 MNHNY and CDR2 SVGAGI (reference sequence). The CDR3 loop reads CASKTGTGPYEQYF. CDR3 bases: TGTGCCAGCAAAACCGGGACAGGGCCCTACGAGCAGTACTTC.

This clonotype was observed many times. The genes are TRBV4-2 and TRBJ2-6; maybe TRBD1 (6 bases). The ends were cut back, 4 bases at V and 3 bases at J, with 22 bases in the middle. CDR3 size: 19 residues. Germline V gene sequence: CDR1 LGHNA, CDR2 YNFKEQ. This CDR3 reads CASSPRPTGNSNGANVLTF. For the CDR3, the DNA is TGTGCCAGCAGCCCCCGACCGACAGGTAACTCCAATGGGGCCAACGTCCTGACTTTC.

Many counts were recorded for this clonotype. The rearrangement uses TRBV7-9 and TRBJ1-2; perhaps TRBD1 as D (5 bases). This CDR3 comprises 15 residues. From germline, CDR1 is SEHNR and CDR2 FQNEAQ (reference sequence). V was trimmed by 4 bases and J by 1 base, leaving 13 bases between them. CDR3 sequence (DNA): TGTGCCAGCAGCTCTGGACACACACTTAACTATGGCTACACCTTC. It is translated as CASSSGHTLNYGYTF.

Notes on this clonotype: Relative to the germline gene, one junction end is altered; a read error may explain this. The chain joins TRBV19 to TRBJ2-7; 7 nucleotides agree with TRBD1. This CDR3 is 12 amino acids long. Germline V CDR1 and CDR2: LNHDA, SQIVND (reference sequence). In nucleotides, the CDR3 is TGTGCCGGTAGTCCTGACAGGGACGAGCAGTACTTC. It is translated as CAGSPDRDEQYF.

V gene TRBV21-1 combines with J gene TRBJ2-1; TRBD1 is the table's D call and was not checked against the DNA. TRBV21-1 is listed as a pseudogene. The CDR3 extends over 17 amino acids. The CDR3 DNA is TGTGCCAGCAGCAATTCAGCGACAGGGGGGGTTTGCAATGAGCAGTTCTTC. This encodes CASSNSATGGVCNEQFF.

This clonotype was seen a few times. This rearrangement joins TRBV30 to TRBJ1-3; D unresolved. From germline, CDR1 is GTSNPN and CDR2 SVGIG (reference sequence). This CDR3 spans 12 amino acids. V lost 3 bases and J 8 bases, leaving 11 bases between the germline ends. CDR3 in amino acids: CAWSRMQDTIYF. In nucleotides, the CDR3 is TGTGCCTGGAGCCGAATGCAGGACACCATATATTTT. Variable domain in full (rest from reference TRBV30 and TRBJ1-3): SQTIHQWPATLVQPVGSPLSLECTVEGTSNPNLYWYRQAAGRGLQLLFYSVGIGQISSEVPQNLSASRPQDRQFILSSKKLLLSDSGFYLCAWSRMQDTIYFGEGSWLTVV.

This clonotype was observed many times. The chain couples TRBV18 to TRBJ1-6; TRBD1 aligns across 8 bases. Germline V gene sequence: CDR1 KGHSH, CDR2 LQKENI. V lost 3 bases to trimming and J lost 6 bases; unmatched junction nucleotides: 4. This CDR3 spans 15 amino acids. This chain's CDR3 is CASSPKQGANSPLHF. CDR3 DNA: TGTGCCAGCTCACCGAAGCAGGGGGCTAATTCACCCCTCCACTTT.

This clonotype was detected only a few times. This rearrangement joins TRBV7-3 to TRBJ2-1, with 7 positions matching TRBD2. The germline V gene has CDR1 SGHTA and CDR2 FQGTGA. This CDR3 is 14 amino acids long. V shed 4 bases, J shed 6 bases, and the junction held 6 bases outside the gene matches. The CDR3 nucleotides are TGTGCCAGCAGCTCGGGATGGGGGGGCAATGAGCAGTTCTTC. It specifies CASSSGWGGNEQFF.

This clonotype was recorded many times. The rearrangement uses TRBV28 and TRBJ2-7; D is ambiguous. The CDR3 runs 13 residues. Germline V gene sequence: CDR1 MDHEN, CDR2 SYDVKM. V lost 1 base and J lost 6, with 10 bases in between. Written as DNA, the CDR3 is TGTGCCAGCAGTTTATACAGAGGACGCGAGCAGTACTTC. Its protein is CASSLYRGREQYF.

The V call is TRBV28, the J call TRBJ2-7, with D possibly matching TRBD2 (6 bases). The germline gives CDR1 MDHEN, CDR2 SYDVKM. The CDR3 consists of 15 residues. V lost 5 bases and J 3 bases, leaving 17 bases between the germline ends. CDR3 in amino acids: CASSTRSWTNYEQYF. The CDR3 coding sequence is TGTGCCAGCAGTACCCGATCCTGGACTAACTACGAGCAGTACTTC.

In its sample, this clonotype was seen once. The V gene is TRBV29-1, the J gene TRBJ2-1; D gene uncertain. The CDR3 covers 9 residues. Germline V gives CDR1 SQVTM, CDR2 ANQGSEA. This CDR3 reads CRLHNEQFF. In DNA, the CDR3 is TGCAGGCTACACAATGAGCAGTTCTTC.

The sample holds a few counts of this clonotype. The V and J genes are TRBV5-1 and TRBJ1-2; 7 bases map to TRBD1. This CDR3 is 17 amino acids long. The J segment lost 0 bases and the V segment lost 1 base, leaving 9 bases of the junction unmatched. Germline lookup yields CDR1 SGHRS and CDR2 YFSETQ. The CDR3 is CASSLMGQIDPNYGYTF. The CDR3 coding sequence is TGCGCCAGCAGCTTGATGGGACAGATAGATCCTAACTATGGCTACACCTTC.

Concerning this clonotype itself: A much larger clone differs from this one at a single base, so this may be a read error. The rearrangement joins TRBV7-9 to TRBJ1-2; D is unclear. This CDR3 has 15 amino acids. Germline V gene sequence: CDR1 SEHNR, CDR2 FQNEAQ (reference sequence). The CDR3 coding sequence is TGTGCCAGCAGCTTGTATGACTGGGGAACCTATGGCTACGCCTTC. Its protein product is CASSLYDWGTYGYAF.

This chain links TRBV13 with TRBJ2-3, with TRBD2 as a possible D gene (6 bases). V was shortened by 5 bases and J by 3 bases, with 15 bases between the two germline ends. The CDR3 covers 15 residues. Germline values: CDR1 PRHDT, CDR2 FYEKMQ (reference sequence). CDR3 coding DNA: TGTGCCAGCAGCCCCCAAGGGCGGGGAACAGATACGCAGTATTTT. Translated, it gives CASSPQGRGTDTQYF.

This clonotype was seen repeatedly, ten times or more. DNA for the CDR3: TGTGCCAGCAGTTATGGACAGGGGATCCTCTATGGCTACACCTTC. Protein: CASSYGQGILYGYTF. This rearrangement joins TRBV5-5 to TRBJ1-2; 9 positions agree with TRBD1. Germline V CDR1 and CDR2: SGHKS, YYEKEE (reference sequence). CDR3 length: 15 amino acids. V lost 5 bases, J lost 4 bases, and 9 bases stayed unmatched.

This clonotype was found many times. The rearrangement joins TRBV6-5 to TRBJ2-1; 7 bases line up with TRBD1. The CDR3 consists of 14 residues. Trimming took 5 bases from V and 4 from J; bases not matched to a gene: 5. Germline V gene lookup returns CDR1 MNHEY and CDR2 SVGAGI. The DNA for the CDR3 is TGTGCCAGCAGTAGGGGGACAGAGTACAATGAGCAGTTCTTC. It codes for CASSRGTEYNEQFF.

A word on this clonotype: This clone may be a read error of a much larger clone one base away. The chain employs TRBV19 and TRBJ1-4; D is unclear. Looked up from germline, CDR1 is LNHDA and CDR2 is SQIVND (reference sequence). CDR3 length: 11 amino acids. Trimming removed 11 bases at V and 13 bases at J, with 17 bases between. The CDR3 reads CAAGPKIGLFF. CDR3 coding DNA: TGTGCCGCCGGACCGAAGATTGGACTGTTTTTT.

Many counts were recorded for this clonotype. This chain joins TRBV16 and TRBJ1-3, with D unresolved. This CDR3 has 14 amino acids. Per the germline V gene, CDR1 is KGHSY and CDR2 is FQNENV. Between the trimmed V and J ends, which lost 2 bases and 0 bases, there was a span of 5 bases. CDR3 DNA: TGTGCCAGCAGCCAACTGGCCTCTGGAAACACCATATATTTT. Its translation is CASSQLASGNTIYF. The full variable domain, its missing parts supplied by reference TRBV16 and TRBJ1-3, is GEEVAQTPKHLVRGEGQKAKLYCAPIKGHSYVFWYQQVLKNEFKFLISFQNENVFDETGMPKERFSAKCLPNSPCSLEIQATKLEDSAVYFCASSQLASGNTIYFGEGSWLTVV.

This clonotype was picked up many times. The J gene is TRBJ1-5, the V gene TRBV19; no firm D call. Trimming cost V 3 bases and J 7 bases, with 16 bases left between them. The CDR3 contains 15 residues. The germline V gene has CDR1 LNHDA and CDR2 SQIVND (reference sequence). The CDR3 nucleotides read TGTGCCAGTAGTATTCTTGGCAGTCTGAAACAGCCCCAGCATTTT. It is translated as CASSILGSLKQPQHF. Full variable domain (rest looked up from reference TRBV19 and TRBJ1-5): DGGITQSPKYLFRKEGQNVTLSCEQNLNHDAMYWYRQDPGQGLRLIYYSQIVNDFQKGDIAEGYSVSREKKESFPLTVTSAQKNPTAFYLCASSILGSLKQPQHFGDGTRLSIL.

The gene calls are TRBV27 and TRBJ2-7; 9 bases agree with TRBD1. The CDR3 runs to 15 residues. After removal of 4 bases from V and 4 bases from J, the junction contained 8 bases not matched to a gene. Germline values: CDR1 MNHEY, CDR2 SMNVEV (reference sequence). CDR3 protein: CASSSTGTGFYEQYF. DNA for the CDR3: TGTGCCAGCAGTTCAACCGGGACAGGGTTTTACGAGCAGTACTTC.